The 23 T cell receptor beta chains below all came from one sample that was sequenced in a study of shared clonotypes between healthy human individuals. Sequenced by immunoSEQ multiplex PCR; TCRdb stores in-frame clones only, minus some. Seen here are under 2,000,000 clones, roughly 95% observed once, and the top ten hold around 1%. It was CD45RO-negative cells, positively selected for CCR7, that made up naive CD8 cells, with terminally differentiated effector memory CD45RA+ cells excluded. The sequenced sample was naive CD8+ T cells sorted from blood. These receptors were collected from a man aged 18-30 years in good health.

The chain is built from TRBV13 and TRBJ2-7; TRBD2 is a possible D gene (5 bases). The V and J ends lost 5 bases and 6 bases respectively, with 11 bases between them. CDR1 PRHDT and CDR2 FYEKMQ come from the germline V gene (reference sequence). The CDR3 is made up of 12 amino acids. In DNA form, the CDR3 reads TGTGCCAGCAGCCAAGAGGGCTTCGAGCAGTACTTC. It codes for CASSQEGFEQYF.

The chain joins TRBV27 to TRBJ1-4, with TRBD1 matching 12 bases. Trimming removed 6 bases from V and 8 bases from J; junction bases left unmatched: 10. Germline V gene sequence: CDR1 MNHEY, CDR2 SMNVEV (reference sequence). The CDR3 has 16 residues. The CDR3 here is CASSLGQGAVGEKLFF. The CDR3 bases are TGTGCCAGCAGCCTGGGACAGGGGGCGGTAGGGGAAAAACTGTTTTTT. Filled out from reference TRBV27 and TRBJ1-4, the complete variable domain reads EAQVTQNPRYLITVTGKKLTVTCSQNMNHEYMSWYRQDPGLGLRQIYYSMNVEVTDKGDVPEGYKVSRKEKRNFPLILESPSPNQTSLYFCASSLGQGAVGEKLFFGSGTQLSVL.

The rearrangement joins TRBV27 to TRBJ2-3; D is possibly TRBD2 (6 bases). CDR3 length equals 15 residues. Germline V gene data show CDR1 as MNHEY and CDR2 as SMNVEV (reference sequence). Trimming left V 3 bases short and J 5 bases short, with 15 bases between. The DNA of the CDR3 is TGTGCCAGCAGTTTTTCCTGGGGACTCCGAGATACGCAGTATTTT. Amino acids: CASSFSWGLRDTQYF.

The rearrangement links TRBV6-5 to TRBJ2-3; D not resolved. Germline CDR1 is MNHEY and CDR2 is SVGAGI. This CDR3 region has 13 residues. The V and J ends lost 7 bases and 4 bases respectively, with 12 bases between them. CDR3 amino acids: CASKGSSADTQYF. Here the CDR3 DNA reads TGTGCCAGCAAAGGAAGCTCGGCAGATACGCAGTATTTT.

The CDR3 protein is CASSTTSLLGYYEQYF. CDR3 nucleotide sequence: TGCGCCAGCAGCACTACTAGCCTTTTGGGGTACTACGAGCAGTACTTC. The rearrangement joins TRBV5-1 to TRBJ2-7, with D perhaps matching TRBD2 (6 bases). There are 16 residues in the CDR3. Looked up from germline, CDR1 is SGHRS and CDR2 is YFSETQ. V was clipped by 4 bases and J by 3 bases, with 20 bases between them.

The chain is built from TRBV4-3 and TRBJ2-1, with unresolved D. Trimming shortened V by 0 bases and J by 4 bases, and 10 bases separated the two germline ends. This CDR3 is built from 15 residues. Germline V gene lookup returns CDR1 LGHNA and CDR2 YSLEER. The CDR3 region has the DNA TGCGCCAGCAGCCAAGATAGGCAGCCTTACAATGAGCAGTTCTTC. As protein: CASSQDRQPYNEQFF.

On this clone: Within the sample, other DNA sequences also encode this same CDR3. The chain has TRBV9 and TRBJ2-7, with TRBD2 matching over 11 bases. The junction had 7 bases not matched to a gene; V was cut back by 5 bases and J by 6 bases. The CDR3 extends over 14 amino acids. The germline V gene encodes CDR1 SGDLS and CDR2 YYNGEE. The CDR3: CASSLAGGLGEQYF. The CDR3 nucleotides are TGTGCCAGCAGTTTAGCGGGAGGGCTTGGCGAGCAGTACTTC.

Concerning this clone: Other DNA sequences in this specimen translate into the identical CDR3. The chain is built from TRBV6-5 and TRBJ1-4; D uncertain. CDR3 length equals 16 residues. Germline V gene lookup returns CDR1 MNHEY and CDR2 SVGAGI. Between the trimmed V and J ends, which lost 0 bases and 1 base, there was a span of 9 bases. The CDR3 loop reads CASSYSTGETNEKLFF. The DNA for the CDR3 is TGTGCCAGCAGTTACTCGACCGGGGAAACTAATGAAAAACTGTTTTTT.

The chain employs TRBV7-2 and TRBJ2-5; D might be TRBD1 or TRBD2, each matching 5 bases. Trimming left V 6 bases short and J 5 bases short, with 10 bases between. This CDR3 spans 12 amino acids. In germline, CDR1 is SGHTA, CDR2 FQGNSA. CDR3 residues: CASSGGLETQYF. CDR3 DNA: TGTGCCAGCAGTGGGGGTTTGGAGACCCAGTACTTC.

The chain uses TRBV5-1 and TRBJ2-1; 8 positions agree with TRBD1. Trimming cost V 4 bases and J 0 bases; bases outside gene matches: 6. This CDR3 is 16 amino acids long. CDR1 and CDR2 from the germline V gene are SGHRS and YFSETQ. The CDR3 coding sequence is TGCGCCAGCAGCGTGACAGGGGTCAGCTCCTACAATGAGCAGTTCTTC. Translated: CASSVTGVSSYNEQFF.

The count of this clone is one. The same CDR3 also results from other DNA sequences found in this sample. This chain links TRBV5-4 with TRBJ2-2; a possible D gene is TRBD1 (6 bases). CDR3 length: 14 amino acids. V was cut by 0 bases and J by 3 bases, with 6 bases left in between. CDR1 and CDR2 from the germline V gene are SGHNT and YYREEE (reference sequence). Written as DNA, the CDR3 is TGTGCCAGCAGCTTGGGGACAGACACCGGGGAGCTGTTTTTT. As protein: CASSLGTDTGELFF.

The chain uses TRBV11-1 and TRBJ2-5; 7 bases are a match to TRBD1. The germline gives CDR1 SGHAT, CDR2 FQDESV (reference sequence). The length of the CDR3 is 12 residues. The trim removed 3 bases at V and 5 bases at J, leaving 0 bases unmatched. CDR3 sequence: CASSFRGETQYF. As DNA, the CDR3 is TGTGCCAGCAGCTTCAGGGGGGAGACCCAGTACTTC.

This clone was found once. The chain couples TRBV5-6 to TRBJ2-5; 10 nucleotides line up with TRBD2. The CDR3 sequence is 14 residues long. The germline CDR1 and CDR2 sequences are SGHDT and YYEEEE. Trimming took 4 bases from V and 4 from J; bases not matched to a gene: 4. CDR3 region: CASSPGLAVETQYF. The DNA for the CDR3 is TGTGCCAGCAGCCCCGGACTAGCGGTAGAGACCCAGTACTTC.

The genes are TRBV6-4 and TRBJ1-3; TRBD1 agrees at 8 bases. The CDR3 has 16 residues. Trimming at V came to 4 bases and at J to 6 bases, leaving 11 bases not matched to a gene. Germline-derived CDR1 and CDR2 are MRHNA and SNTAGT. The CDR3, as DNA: TGTGCCAGCAGTGCCTCAGGACAGGGAAGTTCAAACACCATATATTTT. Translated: CASSASGQGSSNTIYF.

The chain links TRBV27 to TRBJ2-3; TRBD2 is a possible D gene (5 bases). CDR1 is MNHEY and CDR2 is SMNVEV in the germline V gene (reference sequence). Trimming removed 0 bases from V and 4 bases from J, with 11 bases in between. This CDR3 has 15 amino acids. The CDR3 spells CASSLSGLQSDTQYF. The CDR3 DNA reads TGTGCCAGCAGTTTATCAGGACTTCAATCAGATACGCAGTATTTT.

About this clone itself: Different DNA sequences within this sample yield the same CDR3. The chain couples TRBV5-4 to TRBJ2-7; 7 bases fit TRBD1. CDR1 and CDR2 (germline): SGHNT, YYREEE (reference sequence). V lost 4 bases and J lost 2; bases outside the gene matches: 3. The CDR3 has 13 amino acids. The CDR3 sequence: CASSPGTAYEQYF. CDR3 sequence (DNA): TGTGCCAGCAGCCCGGGGACAGCCTACGAGCAGTACTTC.

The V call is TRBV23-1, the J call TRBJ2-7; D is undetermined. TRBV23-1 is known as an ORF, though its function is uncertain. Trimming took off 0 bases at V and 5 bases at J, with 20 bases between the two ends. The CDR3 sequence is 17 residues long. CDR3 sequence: CASSQSSAEPTRDEQYF. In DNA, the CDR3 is TGCGCCAGCAGTCAATCGTCGGCGGAACCCACTCGGGACGAGCAGTACTTC.

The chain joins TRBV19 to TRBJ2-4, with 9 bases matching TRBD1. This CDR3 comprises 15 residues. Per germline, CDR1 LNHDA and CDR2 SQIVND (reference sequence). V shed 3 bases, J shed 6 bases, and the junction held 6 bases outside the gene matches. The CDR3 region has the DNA TGTGCCAGTAGTATTCTACCGGGACAGGGAAACATTCAGTACTTC. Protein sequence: CASSILPGQGNIQYF.

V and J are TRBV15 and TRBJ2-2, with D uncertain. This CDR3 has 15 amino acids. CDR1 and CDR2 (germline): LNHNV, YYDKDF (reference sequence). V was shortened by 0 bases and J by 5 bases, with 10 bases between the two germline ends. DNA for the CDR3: TGTGCCACCAGCAGAGATCTCTCCCAAACCGGGGAGCTGTTTTTT. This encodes CATSRDLSQTGELFF.

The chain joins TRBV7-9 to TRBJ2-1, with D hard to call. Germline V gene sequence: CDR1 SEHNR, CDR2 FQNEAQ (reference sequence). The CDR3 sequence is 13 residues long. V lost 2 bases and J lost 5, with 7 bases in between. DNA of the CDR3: TGTGCCAGCAGCTTAACCGAAGACAATGAGCAGTTCTTC. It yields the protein CASSLTEDNEQFF.

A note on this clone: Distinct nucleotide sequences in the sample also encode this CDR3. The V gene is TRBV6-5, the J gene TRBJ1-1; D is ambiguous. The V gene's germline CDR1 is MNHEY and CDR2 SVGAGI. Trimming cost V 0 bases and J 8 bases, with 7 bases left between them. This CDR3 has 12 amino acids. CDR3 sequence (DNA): TGTGCCAGCAGTTACTCGACCACCGAAGCTTTCTTT. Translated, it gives CASSYSTTEAFF.

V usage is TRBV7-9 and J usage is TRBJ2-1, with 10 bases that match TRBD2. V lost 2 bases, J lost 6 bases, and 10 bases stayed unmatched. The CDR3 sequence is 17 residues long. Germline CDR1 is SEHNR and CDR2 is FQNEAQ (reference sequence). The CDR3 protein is CASSLSSGGPSGNEQFF. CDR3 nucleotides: TGTGCCAGCAGCTTAAGTAGCGGGGGGCCCAGCGGCAATGAGCAGTTCTTC.

CDR3 nucleotides: TGTGCCAGCAGCATTACTAGCGGGTGGTCCATGGATACGCAGTATTTT. It yields the protein CASSITSGWSMDTQYF. The J gene is TRBJ2-3, the V gene TRBV14; 9 nucleotides agree with TRBD2. The CDR3 is made up of 16 amino acids. The ends lost 5 bases at V and 6 bases at J; junction bases unmatched: 12. The V gene's germline CDR1 is SGHDN and CDR2 FVKESK.